The clone carrying this T cell receptor beta chain was counted many times. The antigen remains unidentified. The source of the sample is a study of blood T cells in healthy people across ages. Whole-study context: The template switching approach captured approximately one barcoded beta molecule for every two T cells. Study-level results: Diversity estimated from one million T cells was considered an underestimate.

Donors ranged from roughly 6 to 100 years old and were healthy Caucasians in Russia. Trimming pared 4 bases from V and 5 bases from J, leaving 11 bases between. Germline CDR1 reads SQVTM; CDR2 reads ANQGSEA. The CDR3 has 12 residues. Primers used in a second PCR of roughly 6 to 12 cycles were a sample-barcoded 5' primer and a J-beta primer mix. Individual samples furnished no less than 3 million CDR3-containing paired-end reads apiece. TCRdb re-analysed the 5' RACE reads in MiXCR, keeping a single row per CDR3 protein. The table lists 750,000 to 950,000 distinct CDR3 sequences, around half of them singletons.

The sample consisted of blood. This chain uses TRBV29-1 with TRBJ2-5; D might be TRBD1 (5 bases). This receptor was identified in a man older than 75 in good health. In nucleotides, the CDR3 is TGCAGCGTTGGAGACAGCCAGGAGACCCAGTACTTC. This codes for CSVGDSQETQYF. The whole variable domain, filled in from reference TRBV29-1 and TRBJ2-5, reads SAVISQKPSRDICQRGTSLTIQCQVDSQVTMMFWYRQQPGQSLTLIATANQGSEATYESGFVIDKFPISRPNLTFSTLTVSNMSPEDSSIYLCSVGDSQETQYFGPGTRLLVL.